Sequencing of this TCR beta chain was carried out in a study of human T cells and chemical hapten exposure. Study-level information: It was small differences in pooled library volume that mainly caused per-sample TCR yields to vary.

Unique molecular identifiers were affixed to discrete cDNA molecules within the library. Authors' analysis steps: A per-sample median of roughly 100,000 TCRs was observed, with a range of about 20,000 to 690,600. Each CDR3 protein gets one entry after TCRdb re-called the 5' RACE reads with MiXCR. It is TCRdb's table, rather than the study itself, that gives the V and J calls and clone size. The sample contains 95,000 to 120,000 distinct CDR3 sequences, around 20% of which appear only once. As regards this clonotype: The antigen is unknown.

Unfractionated whole blood was the source from which total RNA was extracted. Study-level results: After DPC sensitization, TCRs above 1 in 1000 frequency showed no change.

From germline, CDR1 is MNHNS and CDR2 SASEGT. Trimming removed 7 bases from V and 9 bases from J; junction bases left unmatched: 10. The CDR3 has 14 amino acids. This receptor was identified in a human donor in good health. V is TRBV6-1 and J is TRBJ2-1, with 9 bases lining up with TRBD2. The CDR3 region has the DNA TGTGCCAGCACGGGGGTAGCGGGAGTTCGTGAGCAGTTCTTC. This sequence encodes CASTGVAGVREQFF.